This T cell receptor (beta chain) was sequenced during a study of T cells in Graves' hyperthyroidism and ophthalmopathy. As for the study in general: Blood was drawn when the patient was first diagnosed and still untreated. Overall study findings and caveats: Ophthalmopathy and stable hyperthyroidism were told apart by a 13 V-J model. Within blood appeared most thyroid clonotypes that had expanded above 0.001.

Trimming removed 4 bases at V and 3 bases at J, with 8 bases between. This CDR3 region has 13 residues. Germline values: CDR1 MDHEN, CDR2 SYDVKM. Calling Graves' hyperthyroidism stable meant ophthalmopathy did not progress within 18 months. This clonotype was detected many times. Antigen specificity is unknown. From RNA transcripts, TCR beta CDR3 regions were amplified. The HTBI primer set served for first-round RT-PCR of the TCR CDR3. TCRdb called the multiplex PCR reads again in MiXCR, with one record for every CDR3 protein. The sample lists about 350,000 distinct CDR3 sequences; more than 11% were seen once.

The sequenced sample was blood. The chain joins TRBV28 to TRBJ2-3, with a possible D match to TRBD1 (5 bases). The sequence derives from a woman aged 25 to 45 with Graves' hyperthyroidism. CDR3 residues: CASSSPGTDTQYF. DNA for the CDR3: TGTGCCAGCAGTTCACCAGGGACAGATACGCAGTATTTT.